One and the same sample provided the 32 T cell receptor beta chains below, sequenced in a study of T cells after yellow fever vaccination. MiXCR was run by TCRdb on the 5' RACE reads, yielding one entry per CDR3 protein. The sample comprises about 400,000 distinct CDR3 sequences, approximately 10% of which are singletons, and around 20% rests with the top ten. The sample here was PBMCs, taken on the day of the first yellow fever vaccination. These receptors all come from a young man who received the YFV17D yellow fever vaccine.

The J gene is TRBJ2-1, the V gene TRBV9; 10 positions match TRBD2. CDR3 length: 18 residues. Trimming took 4 bases from V and 0 from J; bases not matched to a gene: 10. Germline V gives CDR1 SGDLS, CDR2 YYNGEE. The CDR3 sequence is CASSPSGLAGASYNEQFF. The CDR3 nucleotides are TGTGCCAGCAGCCCCTCGGGGCTAGCGGGGGCCTCCTACAATGAGCAGTTCTTC.

Here the CDR3 reads CASSLGGKYQPQHF. CDR3 coding DNA: TGTGCCAGCAGCTTGGGCGGAAAGTATCAGCCCCAGCATTTT. This chain joins TRBV5-5 and TRBJ1-5; no clear D. CDR3 length: 14 residues. CDR1 SGHKS and CDR2 YYEKEE come from the germline V gene (reference sequence). Trimming stripped 0 bases from V and 5 bases from J, with 9 bases between.

The chain links TRBV7-6 to TRBJ2-1, with 8 bases identical to TRBD1. The CDR3 extends over 13 amino acids. J lost 8 bases, V lost 3 bases, and 3 bases had no gene match. From germline, CDR1 is SGHVS and CDR2 FNYEAQ. The CDR3 DNA reads TGTGCCAGCAGCTTGGACAGGGTAGATGAGCAGTTCTTC. Protein sequence: CASSLDRVDEQFF. Looking up the rest from reference TRBV7-6 and TRBJ2-1 gives the full variable domain: GAGVSQSPRYKVTKRGQDVALRCDPISGHVSLYWYRQALGQGPEFLTYFNYEAQQDKSGLPNDRFSAERPEGSISTLTIQRTEQRDSAMYRCASSLDRVDEQFFGPGTRLTVL.

The V gene is TRBV5-6, the J gene TRBJ2-3; no clear D. Trimming pared 4 bases from V and 2 bases from J, leaving 8 bases between. In germline, CDR1 is SGHDT, CDR2 YYEEEE. This CDR3 has 13 residues. CDR3 loop: CASSPWDTDTQYF. The DNA for the CDR3 is TGTGCCAGCAGCCCTTGGGACACAGATACGCAGTATTTT. The full variable domain, its missing parts supplied by reference TRBV5-6 and TRBJ2-3, is DAGVTQSPTHLIKTRGQQVTLRCSPKSGHDTVSWYQQALGQGPQFIFQYYEEEERQRGNFPDRFSGHQFPNYSSELNVNALLLGDSALYLCASSPWDTDTQYFGPGTRLTVL.

The V call is TRBV9, the J call TRBJ1-1, with D uncertain. The CDR3 covers 14 residues. Between the trimmed V and J ends, which lost 1 base and 4 bases, there was a span of 11 bases. Germline values: CDR1 SGDLS, CDR2 YYNGEE. CDR3 region: CASSVTGLGTEAFF. The CDR3 DNA reads as TGTGCCAGCAGCGTAACCGGACTGGGCACTGAAGCTTTCTTT.

This clonotype was counted between two and nine times. The V and J genes are TRBV4-3 and TRBJ2-3, with 11 bases fitting TRBD2. The germline V gene has CDR1 LGHNA and CDR2 YSLEER. V was pared by 0 bases and J by 6 bases, with 8 bases of the junction left unmatched. The CDR3 is 17 residues long. The DNA of the CDR3 is TGCGCCAGCAGCCAAGATACCCTAGCGGGGGGTGGGGATACGCAGTATTTT. Translating it yields CASSQDTLAGGGDTQYF.

This clonotype was seen a few times. V usage is TRBV10-3 and J usage is TRBJ2-5; 7 bases align to TRBD1. Trimming cost V 6 bases and J 5 bases; bases outside gene matches: 15. The CDR3 covers 16 residues. Germline values: CDR1 ENHRY, CDR2 SYGVKD. The CDR3 sequence is CAISHTGTARGETQYF. The CDR3 DNA follows: TGTGCCATCAGCCATACGGGGACAGCAAGAGGGGAGACCCAGTACTTC.

This clonotype was counted between two and nine times. The rearrangement joins TRBV7-2 to TRBJ2-2, with 8 nucleotides matching TRBD2. This CDR3 region has 15 residues. The germline V gene encodes CDR1 SGHTA and CDR2 FQGNSA. V shed 5 bases and J 6 bases; nucleotides not matched to a gene: 8. The CDR3 DNA sequence: TGTGCCAGCAGCCCGATAGCGGGGTATTCCGGGGAGCTGTTTTTT. It codes for CASSPIAGYSGELFF. Supplemented by reference TRBV7-2 and TRBJ2-2, the full variable domain reads GAGVSQSPSNKVTEKGKDVELRCDPISGHTALYWYRQSLGQGLEFLIYFQGNSAPDKSGLPSDRFSAERTGGSVSTLTIQRTQQEDSAVYLCASSPIAGYSGELFFGEGSRLTVL.

Only a few counts were recorded for this clonotype. The V call is TRBV15, the J call TRBJ1-5, with 7 bases identical to TRBD1. The trim removed 0 bases at V and 2 bases at J, leaving 4 bases unmatched. CDR3 length: 16 amino acids. Germline values: CDR1 LNHNV, CDR2 YYDKDF (reference sequence). CDR3 sequence (DNA): TGTGCCACCAGCAGAGACCCTGGACAGGGCAATCAGCCCCAGCATTTT. Amino acid sequence: CATSRDPGQGNQPQHF.

The chain employs TRBV9 and TRBJ1-2; D call uncertain. The CDR3 has 14 residues. Germline V gene data show CDR1 as SGDLS and CDR2 as YYNGEE. Trimming stripped 3 bases from V and 1 base from J, with 10 bases between. Here the CDR3 reads CASSDYQLNYGYTF. CDR3 in DNA: TGTGCCAGCAGCGACTATCAGCTTAACTATGGCTACACCTTC.

This clonotype was observed a handful of times. The V gene is TRBV5-4, the J gene TRBJ2-3, with TRBD1 matching over 8 bases. Looked up from germline, CDR1 is SGHNT and CDR2 is YYREEE (reference sequence). After removal of 2 bases from V and 2 bases from J, the junction contained 13 bases not matched to a gene. CDR3 length: 18 amino acids. The CDR3 DNA follows: TGTGCCAGCAGCTTCTGGGGCAGGGGGCGCAGGGTCACAGATACGCAGTATTTT. Its protein product is CASSFWGRGRRVTDTQYF.

The CDR3 loop is CASSGDGVDTQYF. In DNA, the CDR3 is TGCGCCAGCAGTGGTGACGGCGTGGATACGCAGTATTTT. This sequence joins TRBV10-2 and TRBJ2-3; D is uncertain. V lost 4 bases to trimming and J lost 6 bases, with 11 bases between them. CDR3 length: 13 residues. Germline loops: CDR1 WSHSY, CDR2 SAAADI.

This clonotype has a handful of counts. A read error may produce the germline difference seen at one junction end. The rearrangement uses TRBV4-1 and TRBJ2-5; D may be TRBD1 (6 bases). The CDR3 spans 17 residues. CDR1 is MGHRA and CDR2 is YSYEKL in the germline V gene. DNA of the CDR3: TGCGCCAGCAGCCAAGAGTACAGGGTGGGATCCCAAGCGACCCAGTACTTC. Translation: CASSQEYRVGSQATQYF.

The chain has TRBV4-2 and TRBJ1-6; 9 bases are a match to TRBD1. The germline V gene encodes CDR1 LGHNA and CDR2 YNFKEQ. J was trimmed by 6 bases and V by 2 bases; bases with no gene match: 11. The CDR3 totals 18 residues. The CDR3 DNA sequence: TGTGCCAGCAGCCAAATGGGGGGGAAGACAGGGGGTAATTCACCCCTCCACTTT. This gives the protein CASSQMGGKTGGNSPLHF.

This chain links TRBV7-2 with TRBJ1-2; no definite D call. In germline, CDR1 is SGHTA, CDR2 FQGNSA. V lost 4 bases and J lost 0, with 12 bases in between. The CDR3 is 15 residues long. As DNA, the CDR3 is TGTGCCAGCAGCTCGCACTTCTCCACTAACTATGGCTACACCTTC. It translates to CASSSHFSTNYGYTF.

Details on this clonotype: A read error may produce the germline difference seen at one junction end. This chain joins TRBV12-3 or TRBV12-4 and TRBJ2-1, with 11 bases aligning to TRBD2. The CDR3 contains 14 residues. The CDR3 nucleotides are TGTGCCAGCAGTTTAGTACTAGCGGGGGCGCCGTGGATCTTC. Translating gives CASSLVLAGAPWIF.

Many counts were recorded for this clonotype. The chain is built from TRBV5-1 and TRBJ1-4; D might be TRBD1 (6 bases). The V gene lost 2 bases and the J gene lost 8 bases, with 13 bases spanning the gap. The germline V gene encodes CDR1 SGHRS and CDR2 YFSETQ. The CDR3 runs 14 residues. CDR3 amino acids: CASSLTGPGEKLFF. The CDR3 region has the DNA TGCGCCAGCAGCTTAACAGGGCCGGGAGAAAAACTGTTTTTT.

This clonotype turned up a few times. The chain joins TRBV18 to TRBJ2-1, with 8 bases that match TRBD2. CDR3 length: 17 residues. The trim removed 3 bases at V and 5 bases at J, leaving 12 bases unmatched. Germline CDR1 KGHSH, CDR2 LQKENI. CDR3 nucleotides: TGTGCCAGCTCACCCCACGGACTAACTAGCGGAAACAATGAGCAGTTCTTC. Its translation: CASSPHGLTSGNNEQFF.

This clonotype was seen only a few times. The rearrangement joins TRBV6-6 to TRBJ1-2, with no clear D. This CDR3 comprises 13 residues. With 2 bases removed from V and 4 bases from J, the gap between germline ends came to 8 bases. Germline CDR1 is MNHNY and CDR2 is SVGAGI (reference sequence). The CDR3 DNA reads TGTGCCAGCAGTTACCTCCTATTCTATGGCTACACCTTC. Protein sequence: CASSYLLFYGYTF.

The chain is built from TRBV29-1 and TRBJ1-2, with D hard to call. Germline loops: CDR1 SQVTM, CDR2 ANQGSEA. The CDR3 covers 9 residues. Trimming shortened V by 3 bases and J by 8 bases, and 4 bases separated the two germline ends. CDR3 nucleotides: TGCAGCGTTGACAGGGGCTACACCTTC. Translating it yields CSVDRGYTF.

This clonotype appeared many times. V and J are TRBV12-3 or TRBV12-4 and TRBJ2-5; 8 nucleotides match TRBD1. Germline trimming cut 5 bases from V and 13 bases from J; bases unmatched to any gene: 15. The CDR3 contains 14 residues. The CDR3 loop reads CASSPGTGLGGGYF. The CDR3 region has the DNA TGTGCCAGCAGTCCTGGGACAGGTCTAGGAGGGGGGTACTTC.

J is TRBJ2-5 and V is TRBV10-3; D is tentatively TRBD1 or TRBD2 (5 bases each). V dropped 10 bases and J dropped 4 bases, with 22 bases sitting between them. The CDR3 sequence is 15 residues long. Germline V CDR1 and CDR2: ENHRY, SYGVKD. The CDR3 region is CATNQPGQGRETQYF. CDR3 sequence (DNA): TGTGCCACCAATCAACCGGGGCAGGGAAGAGAGACCCAGTACTTC.

This clonotype was observed a handful of times. The chain carries TRBV5-4 and TRBJ1-1, with no clear D. Germline values: CDR1 SGHNT, CDR2 YYREEE (reference sequence). Trimming cost V 2 bases and J 4 bases, with 9 bases left between them. This CDR3 comprises 13 residues. CDR3: CASSLIFGTEAFF. The CDR3 region has the DNA TGTGCCAGCAGCTTAATATTTGGCACTGAAGCTTTCTTT. Complete variable domain (other parts from reference TRBV5-4 and TRBJ1-1): ETGVTQSPTHLIKTRGQQVTLRCSSQSGHNTVSWYQQALGQGPQFIFQYYREEENGRGNFPPRFSGLQFPNYSSELNVNALELDDSALYLCASSLIFGTEAFFGQGTRLTVV.

This clonotype appeared many times. The chain uses TRBV2 and TRBJ1-2, with a weak D call TRBD1 (5 bases). V shed 8 bases and J shed 1 base, with 8 bases lying between them. The CDR3 runs 12 residues. Germline lookup yields CDR1 SNHLY and CDR2 FYNNEI. The chain's CDR3 is CASEGNNYGYTF. The CDR3 DNA reads as TGTGCCAGCGAGGGGAATAACTATGGCTACACCTTC. The complete variable domain, with remaining parts taken from reference TRBV2 and TRBJ1-2, reads EPEVTQTPSHQVTQMGQEVILRCVPISNHLYFYWYRQILGQKVEFLVSFYNNEISEKSEIFDDQFSVERPDGSNFTLKIRSTKLEDSAMYFCASEGNNYGYTFGSGTRLTVV.

This clonotype was found a few times. In nucleotides, the CDR3 is TGCAGTGCTTTCAACCCCAGGCGGGGGGCGGCCCTCCAGTACTTC. This gives the protein CSAFNPRRGAALQYF. The rearrangement joins TRBV20-1 to TRBJ2-4; 8 bases align to TRBD2. There are 15 residues in the CDR3. Germline loops: CDR1 DFQATT, CDR2 SNEGSKA (reference sequence). Unmatched junction bases numbered 19, after V lost 5 bases and J lost 13 bases.

Only a few counts were recorded for this clonotype. The chain links TRBV29-1 to TRBJ2-7, with a possible D match to TRBD2 (7 bases). This CDR3 region has 13 residues. Trimming removed 7 bases at V and 3 bases at J, with 16 bases between. The germline CDR1 and CDR2 sequences are SQVTM and ANQGSEA. The CDR3 is CSARGAGLYEQYF. The CDR3 DNA reads TGCAGCGCCCGGGGGGCCGGGCTCTACGAGCAGTACTTC.

The chain carries TRBV5-1 and TRBJ2-7, with 10 bases matching TRBD1. This CDR3 is built from 13 residues. The V and J ends lost 3 bases and 5 bases, in that order; junction bases with no gene match: 2. Germline V lookup: CDR1 SGHRS, CDR2 YFSETQ. The CDR3 region has the DNA TGCGCCAGCAGCTCCGGGACAGGGGACGAGCAGTACTTC. This gives the protein CASSSGTGDEQYF. The variable domain in full, with the rest retrieved from reference TRBV5-1 and TRBJ2-7, is KAGVTQTPRYLIKTRGQQVTLSCSPISGHRSVSWYQQTPGQGLQFLFEYFSETQRNKGNFPGRFSGRQFSNSRSEMNVSTLELGDSALYLCASSSGTGDEQYFGPGTRLTVT.

For this clonotype: At one end the junction does not follow the germline gene, possibly because of a read error. V gene TRBV7-2 combines with J gene TRBJ1-1, with D tentatively TRBD1 (6 bases). Germline CDR1 reads SGHTA; CDR2 reads FQGNSA. CDR3 length equals 16 residues. The CDR3 loop reads CASSFDPSIWNRDRSF. DNA for the CDR3: TGTGCCAGCAGCTTCGACCCTTCCATATGGAACAGGGACCGCTCCTTT.

A few counts support this clonotype. The chain couples TRBV20-1 to TRBJ1-1, with a possible D match to TRBD1 (6 bases). Trimming pared 6 bases from V and 9 bases from J, leaving 17 bases between. CDR1 and CDR2 from the germline V gene are DFQATT and SNEGSKA (reference sequence). The CDR3 runs 12 residues. The CDR3 protein is CSAYRESAQAFF. The CDR3 DNA follows: TGCAGTGCCTACAGGGAATCGGCTCAAGCTTTCTTT.

The chain links TRBV4-2 to TRBJ2-7; either TRBD1 or TRBD2 may fit D (5 bases each). The CDR3 is 16 amino acids. Trimming pared 1 base from V and 2 bases from J, leaving 15 bases between. The germline V gene has CDR1 LGHNA and CDR2 YNFKEQ. Here the CDR3 reads CASSQGEGTVTYEQYF. In nucleotides, the CDR3 is TGTGCCAGCAGCCAAGGGGAAGGGACCGTTACCTACGAGCAGTACTTC.

This clonotype occurred a few times. The genes are TRBV7-2 and TRBJ2-1; D perhaps matches TRBD1 (5 bases). Germline CDR1 is SGHTA and CDR2 is FQGNSA. Trimming cost V 5 bases and J 5 bases, with 16 bases left between them. The CDR3 contains 15 residues. The chain's CDR3 is CASSPQGPADNEQFF. The CDR3 DNA is TGTGCCAGCAGCCCTCAGGGTCCCGCCGACAATGAGCAGTTCTTC. Using reference TRBV7-2 and TRBJ2-1 for the parts outside the CDR3, the full variable domain is GAGVSQSPSNKVTEKGKDVELRCDPISGHTALYWYRQSLGQGLEFLIYFQGNSAPDKSGLPSDRFSAERTGGSVSTLTIQRTQQEDSAVYLCASSPQGPADNEQFFGPGTRLTVL.

J is TRBJ2-3 and V is TRBV25-1; TRBD2 matches 13 bases. V lost 6 bases to trimming and J lost 4 bases; unmatched junction nucleotides: 10. The CDR3 runs to 17 residues. Germline V CDR1 and CDR2: MGHDK, SYGVNS. This chain's CDR3 is CASSPILAGGPADTQYF. CDR3 nucleotide sequence: TGTGCCAGCAGCCCGATACTAGCGGGGGGGCCCGCAGATACGCAGTATTTT.